The clone carrying this T cell receptor (beta chain) appeared a few times. Trimming took 1 base from V and 4 from J, leaving 10 bases between them. Germline loops: CDR1 LGHNA, CDR2 YNFKEQ. This CDR3 has 14 residues. Data came from immunoSEQ multiplex PCR; TCRdb stores just in-frame clones and leaves some out. The top ten hold roughly 2.8% of the sample, which has 100,000 to 150,000 clones, around 87% seen once. The data stem from a study of control samples from healthy donors and cancer patients. V and J are TRBV4-2 and TRBJ1-2, with a tentative D call TRBD1 (6 bases). The sequenced material came from blood. The receptor comes from a man between 60 and 70 years old in good health. The DNA for the CDR3 is TGTGCCAGCAGCCAAGGAGGGGGAATCTATGGCTACACCTTC. Amino acids: CASSQGGGIYGYTF.